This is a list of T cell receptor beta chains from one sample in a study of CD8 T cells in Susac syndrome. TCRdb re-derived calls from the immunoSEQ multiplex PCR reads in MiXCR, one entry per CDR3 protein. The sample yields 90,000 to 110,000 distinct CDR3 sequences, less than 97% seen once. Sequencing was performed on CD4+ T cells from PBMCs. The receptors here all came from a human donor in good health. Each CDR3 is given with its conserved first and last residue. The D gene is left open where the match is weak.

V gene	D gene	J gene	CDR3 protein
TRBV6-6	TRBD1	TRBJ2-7	CASSYPKTGGRGEQYF
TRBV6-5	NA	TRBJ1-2	CASRHLEYGYTF
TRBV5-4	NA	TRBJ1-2	CASTPRPGNYGYTF
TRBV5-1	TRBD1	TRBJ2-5	CASSSQGIETQYF
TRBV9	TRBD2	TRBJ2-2	CASSVYRGENTGELFF
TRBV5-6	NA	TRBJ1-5	CASSLAGGAGQPQHF
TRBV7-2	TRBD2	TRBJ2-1	CASSLVTSLSPGEQFF
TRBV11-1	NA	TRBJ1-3	CASSYADSGNTIYF
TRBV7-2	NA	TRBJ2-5	CASSLGGSKETQYF
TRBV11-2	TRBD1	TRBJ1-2	CASRPPGQHVYGYTF
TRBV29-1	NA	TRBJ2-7	CSVRDTFSYEQYF
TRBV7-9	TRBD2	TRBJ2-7	CASSLWTPGLAGVIYF
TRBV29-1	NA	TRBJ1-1	CSVDRGRGTEAFF
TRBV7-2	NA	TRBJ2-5	CASSAGGPVKETQYF
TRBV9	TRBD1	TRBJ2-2	CASSLDRGSLNTGELFF
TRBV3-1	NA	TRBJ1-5	CASSQQANQPQHF
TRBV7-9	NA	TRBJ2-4	CASSLSTAKNIQYF
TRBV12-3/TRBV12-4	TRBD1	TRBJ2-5	CASSFGQAETQYF
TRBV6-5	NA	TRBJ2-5	CASSYRASQETQYF
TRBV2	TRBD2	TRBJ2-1	CASSGSGGQNEQFF
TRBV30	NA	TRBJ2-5	CAWSVRRAETQYF
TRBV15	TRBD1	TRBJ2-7	CATSRETGAPYEQYF
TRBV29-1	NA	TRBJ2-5	CSGRVEQETQYF
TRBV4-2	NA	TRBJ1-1	CASSQDPAWNTEAFF
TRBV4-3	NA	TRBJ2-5	CASSQTSVETQYF
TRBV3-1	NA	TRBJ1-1	CASSPPLNTEAFF
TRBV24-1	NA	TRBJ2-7	CATTKGPWSSEQYF
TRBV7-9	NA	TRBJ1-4	CASSRDSPTNEKLFF
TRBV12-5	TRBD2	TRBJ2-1	CASGLVRAGLAGLPLNEQFF
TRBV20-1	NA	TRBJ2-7	CSASVALGEQYF
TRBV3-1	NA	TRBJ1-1	CASSVGQRSEAFF
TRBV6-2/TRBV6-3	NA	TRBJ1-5	CASSLWRDQPQHF
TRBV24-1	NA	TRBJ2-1	CATASWSFKQFF
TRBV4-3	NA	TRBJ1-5	CASSQDLSGQGNQPQHF
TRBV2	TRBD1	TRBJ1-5	CASSGQTGGRNQPQHF
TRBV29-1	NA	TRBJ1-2	CSVEGGYTF
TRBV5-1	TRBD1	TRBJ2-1	CASSLTGQGGMGEQFF
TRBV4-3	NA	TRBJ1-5	CASSPQRLLQPQHF
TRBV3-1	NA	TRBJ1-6	CASSQAGNSPLHF
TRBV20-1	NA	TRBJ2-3	CSARLGGPDTQYF
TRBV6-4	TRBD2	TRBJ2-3	CASSGGGTSTDTQYF
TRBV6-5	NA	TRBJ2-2	CASSLQGNTGELFF
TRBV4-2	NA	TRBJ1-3	CASSQDGTNSGNTIYF
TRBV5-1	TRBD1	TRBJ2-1	CASSLPGTGSNEQFF
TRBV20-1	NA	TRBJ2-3	CSAAEPSSTDTQYF